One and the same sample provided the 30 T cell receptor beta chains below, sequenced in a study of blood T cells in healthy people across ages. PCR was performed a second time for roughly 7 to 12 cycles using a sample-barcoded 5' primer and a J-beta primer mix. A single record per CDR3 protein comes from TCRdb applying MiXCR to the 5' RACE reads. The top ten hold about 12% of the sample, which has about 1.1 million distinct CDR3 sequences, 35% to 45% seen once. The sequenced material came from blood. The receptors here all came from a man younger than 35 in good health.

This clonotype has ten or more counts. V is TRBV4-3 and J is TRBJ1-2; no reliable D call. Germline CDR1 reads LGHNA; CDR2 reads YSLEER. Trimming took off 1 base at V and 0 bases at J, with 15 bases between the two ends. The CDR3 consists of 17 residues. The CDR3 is CASSQVGSHSANYGYTF. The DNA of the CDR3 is TGCGCCAGCAGCCAAGTAGGATCTCATTCCGCTAACTATGGCTACACCTTC.

The CDR3 spells CASRPSGGFDEQYF. The CDR3 coding sequence is TGTGCCAGCCGGCCTAGCGGGGGCTTTGATGAGCAGTACTTC. The V call is TRBV11-1, the J call TRBJ2-1; 10 nucleotides match TRBD2. The J call could be wrong; TRBJ2-7 is a better fit for the DNA end. The CDR3 consists of 14 residues. Germline loops: CDR1 SGHAT, CDR2 FQDESV (reference sequence).

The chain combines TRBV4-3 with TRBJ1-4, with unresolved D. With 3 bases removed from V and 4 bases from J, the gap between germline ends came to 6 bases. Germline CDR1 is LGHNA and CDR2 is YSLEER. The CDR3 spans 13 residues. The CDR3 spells CASSQRVNEKLFF. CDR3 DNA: TGCGCCAGCAGCCAGAGGGTTAATGAAAAACTGTTTTTT.

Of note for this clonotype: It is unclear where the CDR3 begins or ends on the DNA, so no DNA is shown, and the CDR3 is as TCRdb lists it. This CDR3 is CSVGKGASDNGCTF. The chain links TRBV29-1 to TRBJ1-2; the table's D call of TRBD1 was not tested on the DNA. The CDR3 is 14 amino acids long, termini counted. Germline values: CDR1 SQVTM, CDR2 ANQGSEA.

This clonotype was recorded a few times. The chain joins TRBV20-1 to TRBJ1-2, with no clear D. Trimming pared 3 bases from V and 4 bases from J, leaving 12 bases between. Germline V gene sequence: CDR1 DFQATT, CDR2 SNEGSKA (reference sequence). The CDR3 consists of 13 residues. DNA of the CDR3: TGCAGTGCTAGTCTTAAGGATTTCTATGGCTACACCTTC. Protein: CSASLKDFYGYTF.

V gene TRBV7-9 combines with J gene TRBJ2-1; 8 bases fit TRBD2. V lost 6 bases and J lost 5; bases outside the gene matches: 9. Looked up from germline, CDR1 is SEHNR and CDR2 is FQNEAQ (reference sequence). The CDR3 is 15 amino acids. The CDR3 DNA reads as TGTGCCAGCAGGGCTTTGCGGGGGGCTCACAATGAGCAGTTCTTC. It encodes CASRALRGAHNEQFF. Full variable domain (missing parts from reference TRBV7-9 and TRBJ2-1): DTGVSQNPRHKITKRGQNVTFRCDPISEHNRLYWYRQTLGQGPEFLTYFQNEAQLEKSRLLSDRFSAERPKGSFSTLEIQRTEQGDSAMYLCASRALRGAHNEQFFGPGTRLTVL.

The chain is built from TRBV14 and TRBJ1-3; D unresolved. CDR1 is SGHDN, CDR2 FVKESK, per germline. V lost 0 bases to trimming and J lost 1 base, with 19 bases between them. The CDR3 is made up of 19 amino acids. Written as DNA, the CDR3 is TGTGCCAGCAGCCAAGATAAGGGCACCTATTATGGATCTGGAAACACCATATATTTT. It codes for CASSQDKGTYYGSGNTIYF.

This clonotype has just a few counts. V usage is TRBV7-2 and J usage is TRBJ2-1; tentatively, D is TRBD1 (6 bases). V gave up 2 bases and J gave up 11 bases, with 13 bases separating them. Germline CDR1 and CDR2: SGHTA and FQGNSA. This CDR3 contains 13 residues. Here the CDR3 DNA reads TGTGCCAGCAGCTTATCGACCCGGGACAAGCAGTTCTTC. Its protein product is CASSLSTRDKQFF.

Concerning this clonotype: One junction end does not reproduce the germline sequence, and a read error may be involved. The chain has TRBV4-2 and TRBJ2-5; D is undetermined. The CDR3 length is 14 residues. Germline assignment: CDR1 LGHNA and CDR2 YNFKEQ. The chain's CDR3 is CASGQVASQETQYF. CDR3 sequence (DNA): TGTGCCAGCGGCCAAGTGGCGTCCCAAGAGACCCAGTACTTC.

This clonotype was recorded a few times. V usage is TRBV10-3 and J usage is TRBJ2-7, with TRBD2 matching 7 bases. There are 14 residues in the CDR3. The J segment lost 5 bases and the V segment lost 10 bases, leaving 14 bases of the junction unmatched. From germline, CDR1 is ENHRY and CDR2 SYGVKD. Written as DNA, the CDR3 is TGTGCCAGTCAAAGCGGGACGGAACTCCACGAGCAGTACTTC. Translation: CASQSGTELHEQYF.

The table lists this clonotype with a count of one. CDR3 DNA sequence: TGTGCCTGGAGGGTACTCGCTAATGAAAAACTGTTTTTT. Amino acid sequence: CAWRVLANEKLFF. The chain has TRBV30 and TRBJ1-4; D not resolved. There are 13 residues in the CDR3. Germline CDR1 and CDR2: GTSNPN and SVGIG (reference sequence). Trimming left V 3 bases short and J 3 bases short, with 8 bases between.

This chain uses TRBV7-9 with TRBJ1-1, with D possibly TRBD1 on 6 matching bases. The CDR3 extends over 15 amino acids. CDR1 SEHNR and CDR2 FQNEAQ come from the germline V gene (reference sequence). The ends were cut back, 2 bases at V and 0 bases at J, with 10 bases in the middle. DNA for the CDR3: TGTGCCAGCAGCTTACGGGGGGCTCTGAACACTGAAGCTTTCTTT. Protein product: CASSLRGALNTEAFF.

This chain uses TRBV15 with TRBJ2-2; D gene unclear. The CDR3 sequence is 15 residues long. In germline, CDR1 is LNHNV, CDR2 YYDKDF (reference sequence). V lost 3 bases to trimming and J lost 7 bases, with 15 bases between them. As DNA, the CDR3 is TGTGCCACCAGCAGTCCCAGGTCTCTCGGCGGGGAGCTGTTTTTT. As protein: CATSSPRSLGGELFF.

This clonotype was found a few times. In DNA form, the CDR3 reads TGTGCCAGCAGTGAAGTTCAATACCAAGAGACCCAGTACTTC. Translation: CASSEVQYQETQYF. J is TRBJ2-5 and V is TRBV6-1, with D hard to call. The V end was cut by 1 base, the J end by 0 bases, with 6 bases between. The CDR3 is made up of 14 amino acids. From germline, CDR1 is MNHNS and CDR2 SASEGT.

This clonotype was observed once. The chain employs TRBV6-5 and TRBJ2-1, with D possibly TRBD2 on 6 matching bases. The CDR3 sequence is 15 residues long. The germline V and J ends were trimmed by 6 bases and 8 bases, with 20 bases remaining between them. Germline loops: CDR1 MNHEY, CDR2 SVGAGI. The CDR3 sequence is CASRPPSGEYDEQFF. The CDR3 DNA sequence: TGTGCCAGCAGGCCGCCCTCGGGGGAATACGATGAGCAGTTCTTC.

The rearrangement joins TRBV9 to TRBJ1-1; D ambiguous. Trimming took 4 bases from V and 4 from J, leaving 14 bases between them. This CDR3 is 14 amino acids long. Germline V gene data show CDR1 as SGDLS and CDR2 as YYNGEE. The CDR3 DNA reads TGTGCCAGCAGCCCCCCCCCAGACGGCACTGAAGCTTTCTTT. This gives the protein CASSPPPDGTEAFF.

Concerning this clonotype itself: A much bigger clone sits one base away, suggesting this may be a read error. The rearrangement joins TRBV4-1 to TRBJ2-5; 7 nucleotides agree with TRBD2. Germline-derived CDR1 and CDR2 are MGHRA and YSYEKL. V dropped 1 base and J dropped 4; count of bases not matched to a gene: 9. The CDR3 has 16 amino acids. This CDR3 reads CASSQAVLAELETQYF. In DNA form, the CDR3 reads TGCGCCAGCAGCCAAGCTGTCCTAGCGGAACTAGAGACCCAGTACTTC.

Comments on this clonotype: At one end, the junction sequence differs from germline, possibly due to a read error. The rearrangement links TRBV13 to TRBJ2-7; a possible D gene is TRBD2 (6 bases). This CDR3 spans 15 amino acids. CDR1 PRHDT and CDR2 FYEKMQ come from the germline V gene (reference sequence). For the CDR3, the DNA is TGTGCCAGCAGTTTAGGGCGGGGTCCTAACAATGAGCAGTACTTC. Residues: CASSLGRGPNNEQYF.

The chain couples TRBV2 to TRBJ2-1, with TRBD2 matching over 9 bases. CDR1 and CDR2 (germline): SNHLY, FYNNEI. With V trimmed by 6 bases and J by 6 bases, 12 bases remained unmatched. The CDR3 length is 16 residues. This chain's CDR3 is CASRDLAGGLRNEQFF. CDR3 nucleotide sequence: TGTGCCAGCAGAGATTTGGCGGGGGGGCTCCGCAATGAGCAGTTCTTC.

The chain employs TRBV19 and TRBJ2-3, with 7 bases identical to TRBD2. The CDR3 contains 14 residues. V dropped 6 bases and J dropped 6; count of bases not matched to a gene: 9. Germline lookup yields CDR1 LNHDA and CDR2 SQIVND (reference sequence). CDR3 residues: CASSPRGGEDTQYF. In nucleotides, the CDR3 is TGTGCCAGTAGCCCCCGCGGGGGAGAGGATACGCAGTATTTT.

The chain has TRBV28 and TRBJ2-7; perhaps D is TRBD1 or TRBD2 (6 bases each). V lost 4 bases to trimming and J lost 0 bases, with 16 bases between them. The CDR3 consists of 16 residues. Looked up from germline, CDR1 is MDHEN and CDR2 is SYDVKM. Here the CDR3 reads CASSSLVRGLSYEQYF. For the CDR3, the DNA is TGTGCCAGCAGTTCCCTGGTACGGGGGCTCTCCTACGAGCAGTACTTC.

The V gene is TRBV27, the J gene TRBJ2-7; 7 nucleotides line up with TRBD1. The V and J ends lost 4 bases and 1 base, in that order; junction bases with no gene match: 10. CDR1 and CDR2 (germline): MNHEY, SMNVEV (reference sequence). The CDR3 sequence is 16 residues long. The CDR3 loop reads CASSSARGQGSYEQYF. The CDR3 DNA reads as TGTGCCAGCAGTTCAGCGAGGGGGCAGGGTTCCTACGAGCAGTACTTC.

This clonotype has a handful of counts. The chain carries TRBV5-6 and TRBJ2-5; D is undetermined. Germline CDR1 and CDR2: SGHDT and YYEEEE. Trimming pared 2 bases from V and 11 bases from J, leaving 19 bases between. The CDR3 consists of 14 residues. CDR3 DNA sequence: TGTGCCAGCAGCTTAGGGCTAGGCTACAATGAGCAGTACTTC. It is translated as CASSLGLGYNEQYF.

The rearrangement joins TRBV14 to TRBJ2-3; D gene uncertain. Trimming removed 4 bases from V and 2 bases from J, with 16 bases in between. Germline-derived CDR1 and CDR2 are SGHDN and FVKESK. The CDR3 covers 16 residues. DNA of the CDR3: TGTGCCAGCAGCCGCACCAGGCTTGCACTCACAGATACGCAGTATTTT. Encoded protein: CASSRTRLALTDTQYF.

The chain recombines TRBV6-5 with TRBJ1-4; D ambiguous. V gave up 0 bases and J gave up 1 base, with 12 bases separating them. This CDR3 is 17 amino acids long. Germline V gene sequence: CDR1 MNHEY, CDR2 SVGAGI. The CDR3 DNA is TGTGCCAGCAGTTACTCGAGGTGGCAGATAACTAATGAAAAACTGTTTTTT. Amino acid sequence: CASSYSRWQITNEKLFF.

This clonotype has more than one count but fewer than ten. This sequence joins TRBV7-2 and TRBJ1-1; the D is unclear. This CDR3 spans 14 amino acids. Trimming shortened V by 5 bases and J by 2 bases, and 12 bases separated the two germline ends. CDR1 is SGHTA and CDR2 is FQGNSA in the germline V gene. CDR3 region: CASSPLGSNTEAFF. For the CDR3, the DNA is TGTGCCAGCAGCCCTCTAGGGTCTAACACTGAAGCTTTCTTT.

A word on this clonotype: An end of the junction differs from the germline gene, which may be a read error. In nucleotides, the CDR3 is TGTGCCAGCAGCTTAGACCTCCTATACGAACAGTACTTC. Encoded protein: CASSLDLLYEQYF. The V and J genes are TRBV7-6 and TRBJ2-7; D not resolved. CDR3 length: 13 residues. Germline lookup yields CDR1 SGHVS and CDR2 FNYEAQ.

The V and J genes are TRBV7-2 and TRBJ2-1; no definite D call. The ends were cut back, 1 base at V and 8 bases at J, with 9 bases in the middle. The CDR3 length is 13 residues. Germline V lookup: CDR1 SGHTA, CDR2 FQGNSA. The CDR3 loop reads CASSLDNSYEQFF. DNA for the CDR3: TGTGCCAGCAGCTTAGACAATAGCTATGAGCAGTTCTTC.

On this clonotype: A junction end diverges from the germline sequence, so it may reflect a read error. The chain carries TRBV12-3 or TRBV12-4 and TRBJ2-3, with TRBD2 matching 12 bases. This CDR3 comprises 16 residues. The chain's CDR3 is CARSPGLAGYTDTQYF. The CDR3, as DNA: TGTGCCCGCAGTCCCGGACTAGCGGGGTACACAGATACGCAGTATTTT.

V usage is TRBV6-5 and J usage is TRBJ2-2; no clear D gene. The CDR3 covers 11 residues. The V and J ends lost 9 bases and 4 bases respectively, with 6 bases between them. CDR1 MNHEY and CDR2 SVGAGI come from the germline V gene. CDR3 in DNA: TGTGCCAGTTACAGCACCGGGGAGCTGTTTTTT. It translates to CASYSTGELFF.